Listed below are T cell receptor beta chains from one sample, sequenced in a study of OX40 agonist ivuxolimab in advanced cancers. Libraries were prepared by immunoSEQ multiplex PCR; TCRdb keeps only in-frame clonotypes and omits some of them. The table has 30,000 to 35,000 clones, over 85% seen once. The sequencing here drew on CD4+ or CD8+ T cells sorted from blood, taken in a trial of the OX40 agonist ivuxolimab. The receptors were sampled from an adult with an advanced solid tumor such as melanoma, head and neck, liver or kidney cancer. The CDR3 runs from the conserved cysteine through the conserved F or W. The D gene is left open where the match is weak. Expanded clones are given a class, and other clones once, few, many or no size at all.

d_call j_call v_call clone_size cdr3_aa cdr3_nt
. TRBJ2-7 TRBV5-6 . CASRWDGGSSYEQYF TGTGCCAGCAGGTGGGACGGAGGGAGCTCCTACGAGCAGTACTTC
TRBD2 TRBJ2-3 TRBV6-6 once CASSYISGGPEYTQYF TGTGCCAGCAGTTACATAAGCGGGGGCCCCGAGTATACGCAGTATTTT
TRBD1 TRBJ2-2 TRBV6-1 . CASSEGQGVRGELFF TGTGCCAGCAGTGAAGGGCAGGGGGTGAGGGGGGAGCTGTTTTTT
TRBD2 TRBJ2-1 TRBV5-1 . CASSLISGGYNEQFF TGCGCCAGCAGCTTGATTTCGGGGGGTTACAATGAGCAGTTCTTC
. TRBJ1-4 TRBV5-6 . CASSPPGNLGEKLFF TGTGCCAGCAGCCCCCCCGGGAACCTAGGGGAAAAACTGTTTTTT
. TRBJ1-6 TRBV19 . CASRAGTRGLNSPLHF TGTGCCAGTAGAGCCGGGACAAGAGGATTGAATTCACCCCTCCACTTT
. TRBJ1-5 TRBV27 . CASSLDSNSNQPQHF TGTGCCAGCAGTCTTGACAGCAATAGCAATCAGCCCCAGCATTTT
TRBD1 TRBJ1-1 TRBV19 . CASSNSGGTEAFF TGTGCCAGTAGTAATTCAGGGGGCACTGAAGCTTTCTTT
. TRBJ1-5 TRBV10-3 . CAISESDRMNQPQHF TGTGCCATCAGTGAGTCTGACAGGATGAATCAGCCCCAGCATTTT
. TRBJ2-7 TRBV14 . CASSLSLVEQYF TGTGCCAGCAGCCTCAGCCTAGTCGAGCAGTACTTC
TRBD1 TRBJ1-3 TRBV4-1 . CASSQPGQQNTIYF TGCGCCAGCAGCCAGCCGGGACAGCAAAACACCATATATTTT
. TRBJ2-1 TRBV19 . CASSIGANSYNEQFF TGTGCCAGTAGTATTGGGGCTAACTCCTACAATGAGCAGTTCTTC
. TRBJ2-5 TRBV5-1 . CASSLAFQAGETQYF TGCGCCAGCAGCTTGGCGTTTCAGGCGGGGGAGACCCAGTACTTC
. TRBJ1-1 TRBV5-5 . CASSFGQNTEAFF TGTGCCAGCAGCTTCGGACAGAACACTGAAGCTTTCTTT
. TRBJ1-4 TRBV9 . CASSDDRNEKLFF TGTGCCAGCAGTGACGACAGAAATGAAAAACTGTTTTTT
. TRBJ2-7 TRBV5-4 . CASSSVPSDRPYEQYF TGTGCCAGCAGCTCTGTTCCGTCCGACAGACCCTACGAGCAGTACTTC
TRBD2 TRBJ2-1 TRBV7-9 . CASSRGLAGERYNEQFF TGTGCCAGCAGCCGGGGACTAGCGGGAGAGCGCTACAATGAGCAGTTCTTC
TRBD2 TRBJ2-2 TRBV5-4 . CASSLGGAGRTGELFF TGTGCCAGCAGCCTCGGGGGAGCGGGACGCACCGGGGAGCTGTTTTTT
. TRBJ2-7 TRBV5-1 few CASSLWSSAPEQYF TGCGCCAGCAGCTTGTGGTCTAGCGCCCCCGAGCAGTACTTC
TRBD1 TRBJ1-1 TRBV5-1 . CASSSTGTGSPEAFF TGCGCCAGCAGCTCCACCGGGACAGGGTCGCCTGAAGCTTTCTTT
. TRBJ2-7 TRBV7-9 . CASSFPGQVTYF TGTGCCAGCAGCTTTCCGGGACAAGTCACGTACTTC
TRBD1 TRBJ1-5 TRBV19 . CASIMTGGNQPQHF TGTGCCAGTATCATGACAGGGGGAAATCAGCCCCAGCATTTT
. TRBJ2-1 TRBV10-1 . CASSEYLGNEQFF TGCGCCAGCAGTGAATATTTAGGCAATGAGCAGTTCTTC
. TRBJ2-7 TRBV5-6 . CASSLRSSYEQYF TGTGCCAGCAGCTTAAGGAGCTCCTACGAGCAGTACTTC
. TRBJ1-1 TRBV11-2 . CASSVDMNTEAFF TGTGCCAGCAGCGTCGATATGAACACTGAAGCTTTCTTT
. TRBJ1-6 TRBV11-2 . CASTSYNSPLHF TGTGCCAGCACTTCCTATAATTCACCCCTCCACTTT
. TRBJ1-1 TRBV15 . CATSRAGLAEAFF TGTGCCACCAGCAGAGCTGGGCTCGCGGAAGCTTTCTTT
. TRBJ2-7 TRBV23-1 once CASSHPDRRGSYEQYF TGCGCCAGCAGTCACCCCGACAGGCGAGGGTCCTACGAGCAGTACTTC
. TRBJ2-7 TRBV11-1 . CASSSAGREQYF TGTGCCAGCAGCTCTGCCGGGCGCGAGCAGTACTTC
TRBD1 TRBJ2-7 TRBV28 . CASSLTAGTVSTLSYEQYF TGTGCCAGCAGTTTAACCGCCGGGACAGTCTCCACTTTATCCTACGAGCAGTACTTC
. TRBJ1-2 TRBV19 . CASSMERGAGKDGYTF TGTGCCAGTAGTATGGAAAGGGGCGCGGGTAAAGATGGCTACACCTTC
. TRBJ2-1 TRBV12-5 . CASGLGYSNEQFF TGTGCTAGTGGTTTGGGATACAGTAATGAGCAGTTCTTC
. TRBJ2-3 TRBV29-1 . CSVAGLGQIETQYF TGCAGCGTTGCGGGACTGGGTCAAATCGAGACGCAGTATTTT
TRBD1 TRBJ1-1 TRBV6-5 . CASSYSAQGASEAFF TGTGCCAGCAGTTACTCGGCACAGGGGGCTTCTGAAGCTTTCTTT
. TRBJ1-3 TRBV27 . CASSPWGTRGSGNTIYF TGTGCCAGCAGTCCATGGGGGACAAGGGGGTCTGGAAACACCATATATTTT
. TRBJ2-7 TRBV27 . CASSLRADYYEQYF TGTGCCAGCAGTTTGAGGGCCGATTACTACGAGCAGTACTTC
. TRBJ1-1 TRBV7-8 . CASSDGATEAFF TGTGCCAGCAGCGACGGGGCCACCGAAGCTTTCTTT
TRBD2 TRBJ2-1 TRBV7-9 . CASSLEAGGLLNEQFF TGTGCCAGCAGCTTAGAAGCGGGAGGACTACTTAATGAGCAGTTCTTC
TRBD1 TRBJ1-1 TRBV19 . CASSRQGAYTEAFF TGTGCCAGTAGTCGACAGGGGGCCTACACTGAAGCTTTCTTT
TRBD2 TRBJ2-1 TRBV19 . CASSTPGTTRPVSSYNEQFF TGTGCCAGTAGTACCCCCGGGACTACACGCCCCGTGAGCTCCTACAATGAGCAGTTCTTC
. TRBJ1-2 TRBV5-6 . CASSQSGVAWGYTF TGTGCCAGCAGCCAGTCGGGGGTCGCGTGGGGCTACACCTTC
TRBD1 TRBJ2-7 TRBV7-9 . CASSLQGNPSSYEQYF TGTGCCAGCAGCCTACAGGGGAACCCTAGTTCCTACGAGCAGTACTTC
. TRBJ2-5 TRBV27 . CASSSGNQETQYF TGTGCCAGCAGTAGCGGAAACCAAGAGACCCAGTACTTC
. TRBJ2-3 TRBV7-9 . CASSFGGGDTQYF TGTGCCAGCAGCTTTGGGGGAGGAGATACGCAGTATTTT
. TRBJ2-7 TRBV5-1 once CASSLDWGSTYEQYF TGCGCCAGCAGCTTGGATTGGGGTTCTACCTACGAGCAGTACTTC
TRBD2 TRBJ2-7 TRBV19 . CASSIDGLATYEQYF TGTGCCAGTAGTATTGACGGACTAGCTACCTACGAGCAGTACTTC
. TRBJ2-7 TRBV9 . CASSVSGTSQQYF TGTGCCAGCAGCGTATCCGGGACATCGCAGCAGTACTTC
. TRBJ1-2 TRBV10-3 . CAISESGGGNYGYTF TGTGCCATCAGTGAGTCGGGTGGGGGAAACTATGGCTACACCTTC
TRBD1 TRBJ2-7 TRBV27 few CASSLMAGGMGEQYF TGTGCCAGCAGTTTAATGGCAGGGGGCATGGGGGAGCAGTACTTC
TRBD2 TRBJ2-1 TRBV7-2 . CASSRLAGDNEQFF TGTGCCAGCAGCCGACTAGCGGGAGACAATGAGCAGTTCTTC
. TRBJ2-1 TRBV9 . CASSVGFVPEQFF TGTGCCAGCAGCGTAGGATTTGTGCCTGAGCAGTTCTTC
. TRBJ1-2 TRBV29-1 few CSVDAPGPNYGYTF TGCAGCGTTGACGCCCCGGGACCGAACTATGGCTACACCTTC
. TRBJ1-4 TRBV6-6 . CASSYESLPNEKLFF TGTGCCAGCAGTTACGAATCGCTTCCTAATGAAAAACTGTTTTTT
. TRBJ1-3 TRBV7-9 . CASSLVVSGNTIYF TGTGCCAGCAGCTTAGTTGTCTCTGGAAACACCATATATTTT
TRBD1 TRBJ2-7 TRBV27 few CASSLSTGGAYEQYF TGTGCCAGCAGTTTATCTACAGGGGGCGCCTACGAGCAGTACTTC
TRBD1 TRBJ2-2 TRBV25-1 . CASSSRDRGITGELFF TGTGCCAGCAGTAGCCGGGACAGGGGGATCACCGGGGAGCTGTTTTTT